Many counts were recorded for the clone carrying this TCR beta chain. No antigen is known for it. The CDR3 is 15 residues long. The germline V and J ends were trimmed by 2 bases and 3 bases, with 10 bases remaining between them. The germline V gene has CDR1 MNHEY and CDR2 SVGEGT. Using its own MiXCR run on the reads, TCRdb lists one record per CDR3 protein. This repertoire shows 150,000 to 200,000 distinct CDR3 sequences, around an eighth found once; its top ten account for roughly 30%. This specimen comes from a study of T cell repertoires in cytomegalovirus infection. Study background: An indication of both CMV infection and matching HLA type came from public TCR beta signatures.

Study results and limitations: Ex vivo responses were dominated by HLA-C-restricted CMV-specific TCR beta clonotypes.

The V call is TRBV6-2 or TRBV6-3, the J call TRBJ2-2; D possibly corresponds to TRBD1 (5 bases). The sequence was collected from a human donor in good health (CMV status not recorded). Some clones in this sample may be carry-over from other donors' samples. The sequenced sample consisted of PBMCs. The CDR3 region is CASSYPPGYTGELFF. The CDR3 DNA is TGTGCCAGCAGTTACCCTCCAGGGTACACCGGGGAGCTGTTTTTT.